Each of the 16 T cell receptor beta chains below was sequenced from the same sample in a study of CD8+ T cells in alopecia areata. Extracted RNA was reverse transcribed into cDNA, the sequencing template. TCRdb's copy holds only in-frame clones and misses some; the assay was immunoSEQ multiplex PCR. The table records approximately 180,000 clones, roughly 70% of them present only once. This sample's treatment: oral pan-JAK inhibitor, 5-10 mg twice daily. This material consisted of CD4+ T cells sorted from blood, taken at week 49, from a patient treated with tofacitinib. The receptor source for this set is a human donor with alopecia areata.

This clone was counted only a few times. This chain connects TRBV7-2 to TRBJ2-5, with D tentatively TRBD1 (6 bases). Trimming removed 4 bases from V and 2 bases from J, with 11 bases in between. Germline V gives CDR1 SGHTA, CDR2 FQGNSA. This CDR3 region has 14 residues. The CDR3 loop is CASSWDTIQETQYF. DNA of the CDR3: TGTGCCAGCAGCTGGGACACAATTCAAGAGACCCAGTACTTC.

The chain joins TRBV2 to TRBJ1-1; D possibly corresponds to TRBD1 (6 bases). The CDR3 totals 15 residues. Per germline, CDR1 SNHLY and CDR2 FYNNEI. The V and J ends lost 5 bases and 7 bases respectively, with 20 bases between them. The CDR3 coding sequence is TGTGCCAGCAGTCCCCGTTCGACAGGCACTATTGAAGCTTTCTTT. This gives the protein CASSPRSTGTIEAFF.

This chain connects TRBV6-5 to TRBJ2-3; 13 bases are shared with TRBD2. J was trimmed by 6 bases and V by 6 bases; bases with no gene match: 6. CDR1 and CDR2 from the germline V gene are MNHEY and SVGAGI. This CDR3 comprises 15 residues. The CDR3 spells CASSVLAGGPDTQYF. DNA for the CDR3: TGTGCCAGCAGCGTACTAGCGGGGGGGCCTGATACGCAGTATTTT.

The rearrangement joins TRBV30 to TRBJ2-4; D tentatively reads TRBD1 or TRBD2 (6 bases each). In germline, CDR1 is GTSNPN, CDR2 SVGIG (reference sequence). There are 13 residues in the CDR3. Trimming pared 0 bases from V and 9 bases from J, leaving 12 bases between. Here the CDR3 DNA reads TGTGCCTGGAGTGTAGTGGGGGGCAGCATTCAGTACTTC. This gives the protein CAWSVVGGSIQYF.

A few counts support this clone. The genes are TRBV2 and TRBJ1-1; D uncertain. CDR3 length: 13 amino acids. CDR1 is SNHLY and CDR2 is FYNNEI in the germline V gene. With 7 bases removed from V and 2 bases from J, the gap between germline ends came to 11 bases. Here the CDR3 reads CASNLDGNTEAFF. CDR3 nucleotide sequence: TGTGCCAGCAACCTAGACGGAAACACTGAAGCTTTCTTT.

This sequence joins TRBV5-1 and TRBJ2-3; D might be TRBD1 (5 bases). Germline V gene data show CDR1 as SGHRS and CDR2 as YFSETQ. The CDR3 runs to 15 residues. V was clipped by 3 bases and J by 0 bases, with 11 bases between them. As DNA, the CDR3 is TGCGCCAGCAGCTACGACAGAGCCAGCACAGATACGCAGTATTTT. Translation: CASSYDRASTDTQYF.

The chain links TRBV30 to TRBJ1-4; D is unclear. In germline, CDR1 is GTSNPN, CDR2 SVGIG (reference sequence). The CDR3 runs to 15 residues. V was trimmed by 0 bases and J by 1 base, leaving 9 bases between them. The CDR3 nucleotides are TGTGCCTGGAGTGTTTACACGGGAACTAATGAAAAACTGTTTTTT. It encodes CAWSVYTGTNEKLFF.

The V gene is TRBV5-5, the J gene TRBJ1-5; 7 bases agree with TRBD1. V shed 4 bases and J 4 bases; nucleotides not matched to a gene: 2. There are 13 residues in the CDR3. The germline V gene encodes CDR1 SGHKS and CDR2 YYEKEE (reference sequence). The CDR3 coding sequence is TGTGCCAGCAGCCCCAGGGGGAATCAGCCCCAGCATTTT. This gives the protein CASSPRGNQPQHF.

This clone is deemed medium-sized. The DNA of the CDR3 is TGTGCCAGCAGCCCCTGGGGAGCGGGGACGCAGTATTTT. This sequence encodes CASSPWGAGTQYF. This chain links TRBV7-2 with TRBJ2-3, with TRBD2 identical over 7 bases. Per germline, CDR1 SGHTA and CDR2 FQGNSA. This CDR3 region has 13 residues. The trim removed 5 bases at V and 9 bases at J, leaving 8 bases unmatched.

The chain is built from TRBV6-1 and TRBJ1-5, with D tentatively TRBD1 (5 bases). The CDR3 covers 15 residues. Germline CDR1 reads MNHNS; CDR2 reads SASEGT. Trimming stripped 4 bases from V and 5 bases from J, with 15 bases between. The CDR3 sequence is CASSGLFGADQPQHF. The CDR3 DNA is TGTGCCAGCAGTGGTCTCTTCGGGGCAGATCAGCCCCAGCATTTT.

This chain uses TRBV5-6 with TRBJ1-2; D ambiguous. This CDR3 comprises 15 residues. Looked up from germline, CDR1 is SGHDT and CDR2 is YYEEEE. V lost 4 bases to trimming and J lost 5 bases, with 18 bases between them. CDR3 residues: CASSQMVEGRYGYTF. The CDR3, as DNA: TGTGCCAGCAGCCAAATGGTGGAAGGACGTTATGGCTACACCTTC. The whole variable domain, filled in from reference TRBV5-6 and TRBJ1-2, reads DAGVTQSPTHLIKTRGQQVTLRCSPKSGHDTVSWYQQALGQGPQFIFQYYEEEERQRGNFPDRFSGHQFPNYSSELNVNALLLGDSALYLCASSQMVEGRYGYTFGSGTRLTVV.

CDR3 DNA sequence: TGTGCCTGGAGCGGGACGTCTAACATCGAGCAGTACTTC. Translation: CAWSGTSNIEQYF. This chain connects TRBV30 to TRBJ2-7, with D tentatively TRBD1 or TRBD2 (5 bases each). This CDR3 comprises 13 residues. V gave up 3 bases and J gave up 6 bases, with 15 bases separating them. Per germline, CDR1 GTSNPN and CDR2 SVGIG (reference sequence). The entire variable domain, with the rest obtained from reference TRBV30 and TRBJ2-7, is as follows: SQTIHQWPATLVQPVGSPLSLECTVEGTSNPNLYWYRQAAGRGLQLLFYSVGIGQISSEVPQNLSASRPQDRQFILSSKKLLLSDSGFYLCAWSGTSNIEQYFGPGTRLTVT.

CDR3 sequence (DNA): TGCGCCAGCAGCTTGGGGGAACAGGGCCAAGGCTACACCTTC. It specifies CASSLGEQGQGYTF. The J gene is TRBJ1-2, the V gene TRBV5-1; maybe TRBD1 (6 bases). CDR3 length equals 14 residues. V lost 0 bases and J 8 bases, leaving 14 bases between the germline ends. Germline CDR1 and CDR2: SGHRS and YFSETQ.

The gene calls are TRBV25-1 and TRBJ2-7; the D is unclear. V shed 3 bases and J shed 2 bases, with 5 bases lying between them. The germline gives CDR1 MGHDK, CDR2 SYGVNS. The CDR3 sequence is 12 residues long. The CDR3 protein is CASSDQPYEQYF. CDR3 nucleotide sequence: TGTGCCAGCAGTGATCAGCCCTACGAGCAGTACTTC.

The V and J genes are TRBV4-1 and TRBJ2-1; D remains ambiguous. CDR1 and CDR2 (germline): MGHRA, YSYEKL. This CDR3 contains 12 residues. Trimming took off 2 bases at V and 8 bases at J, with 7 bases between the two ends. The CDR3 sequence: CASSQKAHEQFF. The CDR3, as DNA: TGCGCCAGCAGCCAAAAAGCCCATGAGCAGTTCTTC.

This chain uses TRBV7-2 with TRBJ2-5; TRBD2 matches 11 bases. Germline loops: CDR1 SGHTA, CDR2 FQGNSA. This CDR3 has 16 amino acids. J gave up 4 bases and V 5 bases, and 9 bases lay outside the gene matches. The CDR3 DNA is TGTGCCAGCAGCGTTATAGCGGGGGGGCAATTAGAGACCCAGTACTTC. Residues: CASSVIAGGQLETQYF.